These 32 T cell receptor beta chains were sequenced from one sample in a study of identical twins. TCRdb processed the 5' RACE reads anew with MiXCR; each CDR3 protein has one entry. In the table there are around 240,000 distinct CDR3 sequences, around 7% of which are singletons. These data also formed part of another study, on yellow fever vaccine responses in identical twins.

Sample: memory (CD45RO+) T cells sorted from blood. These receptor sequences come from a woman under 30 in good health.

This clonotype was found a few times. V usage is TRBV4-1 and J usage is TRBJ1-5; possible D gene TRBD1, 6 bases. Germline values: CDR1 MGHRA, CDR2 YSYEKL. Trimming left V 0 bases short and J 0 bases short, with 12 bases between. This CDR3 is 17 amino acids long. The CDR3 DNA reads as TGCGCCAGCAGCCAAGACCAGGGGTCTTATAGCAATCAGCCCCAGCATTTT. This codes for CASSQDQGSYSNQPQHF.

The chain combines TRBV2 with TRBJ2-1; possibly TRBD2 for D (5 bases). The V end was cut by 3 bases, the J end by 11 bases, with 11 bases between. Germline loops: CDR1 SNHLY, CDR2 FYNNEI. The CDR3 covers 12 residues. The CDR3 bases are TGTGCCAGCAGTGACGGGGTAGCACAGCAGTTCTTC. Its protein product is CASSDGVAQQFF.

The chain carries TRBV4-1 and TRBJ2-3, with 8 positions matching TRBD2. The V and J ends lost 1 base and 6 bases, in that order; junction bases with no gene match: 9. CDR1 MGHRA and CDR2 YSYEKL come from the germline V gene. This CDR3 spans 16 amino acids. CDR3 amino acids: CASSQASVRGADTQYF. DNA for the CDR3: TGCGCCAGCAGCCAAGCTTCGGTGCGGGGGGCGGATACGCAGTATTTT.

On this clonotype: A junction boundary mismatches the germline segment, possibly from a read error. The chain employs TRBV7-7 and TRBJ2-5; TRBD2 agrees at 10 bases. The CDR3 covers 13 residues. From germline, CDR1 is SSHAT and CDR2 FNYEAQ (reference sequence). The chain's CDR3 is CASSFGLAETKYF. In DNA, the CDR3 is TGTGCCAGCAGCTTCGGACTAGCGGAGACCAAGTACTTC.

This clonotype was seen at least ten times. V is TRBV5-1 and J is TRBJ1-2, with TRBD1 as a possible D gene (6 bases). This CDR3 comprises 14 residues. V gave up 5 bases and J gave up 8 bases, with 19 bases separating them. Germline V CDR1 and CDR2: SGHRS, YFSETQ. The CDR3 here is CASSLDLRGKGYTF. The CDR3 DNA reads as TGCGCCAGCAGTCTCGATCTAAGGGGGAAAGGCTACACCTTC.

The genes are TRBV5-1 and TRBJ2-2, with TRBD2 identical over 12 bases. Unmatched junction bases numbered 9, after V lost 1 base and J lost 5 bases. Germline CDR1 SGHRS, CDR2 YFSETQ. The CDR3 totals 18 residues. CDR3 region: CASSLRIPTSGGTGELFF. CDR3 sequence (DNA): TGCGCCAGCAGCTTGCGAATCCCGACTAGCGGGGGTACCGGGGAGCTGTTTTTT.

In this sample, this clonotype turned up a few times. The chain uses TRBV29-1 and TRBJ2-2, with D perhaps matching TRBD1 (5 bases). The germline V gene has CDR1 SQVTM and CDR2 ANQGSEA. Trimming stripped 7 bases from V and 6 bases from J, with 15 bases between. The CDR3 contains 13 residues. CDR3: CSAQTVVAGELFF. The CDR3 coding sequence is TGCAGCGCACAGACAGTAGTAGCCGGGGAGCTGTTTTTT.

This clonotype was seen more than once but under ten times. The rearrangement links TRBV6-5 to TRBJ1-1, with D hard to call. CDR1 and CDR2 from the germline V gene are MNHEY and SVGAGI. The V and J ends lost 6 bases and 3 bases respectively, with 17 bases between them. CDR3 length equals 15 residues. The CDR3 DNA reads as TGTGCCAGCAGATTACCCCAGGTTAAGGACACTGAAGCTTTCTTT. Translation: CASRLPQVKDTEAFF.

This chain connects TRBV5-1 to TRBJ2-1; 8 positions match TRBD1. This CDR3 is 15 amino acids long. The germline V gene has CDR1 SGHRS and CDR2 YFSETQ. The V segment lost 0 bases and the J segment 7 bases; nucleotides outside the gene matches: 6. CDR3 residues: CASSLVTGVGNEQFF. Here the CDR3 DNA reads TGCGCCAGCAGCTTGGTGACAGGGGTAGGGAATGAGCAGTTCTTC.

This chain links TRBV5-5 with TRBJ1-5; 7 bases fit TRBD1. Germline CDR1 is SGHKS and CDR2 is YYEKEE (reference sequence). Germline trimming cut 1 base from V and 5 bases from J; bases unmatched to any gene: 6. The CDR3 spans 15 residues. CDR3 protein: CASSLLGGTDQPQHF. As DNA, the CDR3 is TGTGCCAGCAGCTTGTTAGGGGGCACAGATCAGCCCCAGCATTTT.

Worth noting for this clonotype: A read error may produce the germline difference seen at one junction end. CDR3 protein: CAISLVIRGLASYNEQFF. The CDR3 DNA sequence: TGTGCCATCAGTTTAGTTATCCGAGGACTAGCCTCCTACAATGAGCAGTTCTTC. The genes are TRBV12-3 or TRBV12-4 and TRBJ2-1; 8 bases map to TRBD2. The CDR3 has 18 amino acids.

This clonotype was counted only a few times. The J gene is TRBJ2-1, the V gene TRBV20-1, with 9 bases aligning to TRBD2. Germline values: CDR1 DFQATT, CDR2 SNEGSKA (reference sequence). Germline trimming cut 2 bases from V and 2 bases from J; bases unmatched to any gene: 7. The CDR3 has 16 residues. This chain's CDR3 is CSARRVAGDTYNEQFF. The CDR3 nucleotides read TGCAGTGCTAGAAGGGTAGCGGGAGATACCTACAATGAGCAGTTCTTC.

This sequence joins TRBV18 and TRBJ2-5; the match to TRBD1 covers 7 bases. Per germline, CDR1 KGHSH and CDR2 LQKENI. J lost 0 bases, V lost 2 bases, and 3 bases had no gene match. The CDR3 is 15 residues long. CDR3 loop: CASSPGTGDQETQYF. DNA for the CDR3: TGTGCCAGCTCACCAGGAACAGGGGACCAAGAGACCCAGTACTTC.

CDR3 bases: TGTGCCAGCAGCGCGACTAGCACTAGCACAGATACGCAGTATTTT. Translated, it gives CASSATSTSTDTQYF. The chain carries TRBV25-1 and TRBJ2-3, with TRBD2 matching 7 bases. J gave up 0 bases and V 6 bases, and 6 bases lay outside the gene matches. From germline, CDR1 is MGHDK and CDR2 SYGVNS. CDR3 length: 15 residues.

The genes are TRBV11-1 and TRBJ2-1, with D unclear. The CDR3 loop spans 11 amino acids. In germline, CDR1 is SGHAT, CDR2 FQDESV (reference sequence). V was trimmed by 8 bases and J by 4 bases, leaving 6 bases between them. In nucleotides, the CDR3 is TGTGCCAGCCTAAGTTACAATGAGCAGTTCTTC. The encoded protein is CASLSYNEQFF.

This clonotype appeared a few times. The chain couples TRBV3-1 to TRBJ2-1; the match to TRBD2 covers 9 bases. Trimming cost V 3 bases and J 7 bases; bases outside gene matches: 4. The CDR3 is 14 amino acids. Germline loops: CDR1 LGHDT, CDR2 YNNKEL (reference sequence). CDR3 amino acids: CASSQAGGGNEQFF. CDR3 nucleotide sequence: TGTGCCAGCAGCCAGGCGGGGGGGGGGAATGAGCAGTTCTTC.

The sample holds a few counts of this clonotype. This sequence joins TRBV18 and TRBJ2-3; 11 nucleotides align to TRBD2. Germline CDR1 reads KGHSH; CDR2 reads LQKENI. CDR3 length: 15 residues. J lost 5 bases, V lost 3 bases, and 4 bases had no gene match. The DNA of the CDR3 is TGTGCCAGCTCACCCCCGGGGACTAGCGGAGATACGCAGTATTTT. Protein product: CASSPPGTSGDTQYF.

This clonotype was found a few times. The chain carries TRBV29-1 and TRBJ1-1; D is uncertain. V dropped 0 bases and J dropped 6 bases, with 8 bases sitting between them. The germline V gene encodes CDR1 SQVTM and CDR2 ANQGSEA. CDR3 length: 12 residues. For the CDR3, the DNA is TGCAGCGTTGAAGACACCCCAGCTGAAGCTTTCTTT. Protein sequence: CSVEDTPAEAFF.

In this sample, this clonotype turned up a few times. This sequence joins TRBV20-1 and TRBJ1-1; D gene unclear. Trimming pared 5 bases from V and 1 base from J, leaving 8 bases between. Per the germline V gene, CDR1 is DFQATT and CDR2 is SNEGSKA (reference sequence). This CDR3 has 12 amino acids. CDR3 in amino acids: CSAQDENTEAFF. DNA of the CDR3: TGCAGTGCTCAGGACGAGAACACTGAAGCTTTCTTT.

Ten or more counts support this clonotype. The chain joins TRBV20-1 to TRBJ2-3; D is undetermined. Trimming pared 6 bases from V and 0 bases from J, leaving 7 bases between. Germline V gene sequence: CDR1 DFQATT, CDR2 SNEGSKA (reference sequence). The CDR3 has 12 amino acids. CDR3 DNA sequence: TGCAGTGCGGATCAGAGCACAGATACGCAGTATTTT. Its protein is CSADQSTDTQYF.

This clonotype has more than one count but fewer than ten. J is TRBJ1-1 and V is TRBV5-1, with a possible D match to TRBD1 (5 bases). Germline lookup yields CDR1 SGHRS and CDR2 YFSETQ. The CDR3 contains 16 residues. V was pared by 4 bases and J by 0 bases, with 16 bases between. The CDR3 spells CASSTGTQTMNTEAFF. The CDR3 nucleotides read TGCGCCAGCAGCACCGGGACCCAGACCATGAACACTGAAGCTTTCTTT.

This clonotype was seen at least ten times. This chain uses TRBV6-1 with TRBJ1-5, with TRBD1 as a possible D gene (5 bases). Germline V gives CDR1 MNHNS, CDR2 SASEGT. Trimming removed 8 bases at V and 5 bases at J, with 13 bases between. The CDR3 loop spans 13 amino acids. CDR3 nucleotide sequence: TGTGCCAGCGGGGCCCGAAATGATCAGCCCCAGCATTTT. Translating it yields CASGARNDQPQHF.

The chain uses TRBV7-3 and TRBJ2-7; possibly TRBD2 for D (6 bases). The CDR3 loop spans 14 amino acids. CDR1 SGHTA and CDR2 FQGTGA come from the germline V gene. The V end was cut by 2 bases, the J end by 2 bases, with 10 bases between. For the CDR3, the DNA is TGTGCCAGCAGCTTACATACGGGAGCCTACGAGCAGTACTTC. Translated: CASSLHTGAYEQYF.

At least ten counts were recorded for this clonotype. J is TRBJ2-2 and V is TRBV6-4; D is possibly TRBD1 or TRBD2 (5 bases each). There are 13 residues in the CDR3. V dropped 4 bases and J dropped 6 bases, with 9 bases sitting between them. Germline lookup yields CDR1 MRHNA and CDR2 SNTAGT. The CDR3 loop is CASSVGDAGELFF. DNA of the CDR3: TGTGCCAGCAGTGTGGGGGACGCCGGGGAGCTGTTTTTT.

The chain recombines TRBV15 with TRBJ2-5; TRBD1 might be the D (6 bases). Germline CDR1 LNHNV, CDR2 YYDKDF (reference sequence). The CDR3 runs to 13 residues. V was clipped by 7 bases and J by 7 bases, with 16 bases between them. CDR3 sequence reads: CATTSLRGGTQYF. The CDR3, as DNA: TGTGCCACCACCAGCCTCAGGGGTGGGACCCAGTACTTC.

This clonotype was seen many times. V is TRBV20-1 and J is TRBJ2-3, with 13 bases aligning to TRBD2. This CDR3 spans 18 amino acids. Germline V CDR1 and CDR2: DFQATT, SNEGSKA (reference sequence). J lost 5 bases, V lost 2 bases, and 13 bases had no gene match. CDR3 loop: CSARHIPGTSGVVDTQYF. Written as DNA, the CDR3 is TGCAGTGCTAGACATATTCCCGGGACTAGCGGGGTCGTAGATACGCAGTATTTT.

This clonotype has more than one count but fewer than ten. The V and J genes are TRBV10-1 and TRBJ2-1, with 8 bases fitting TRBD1. CDR1 is WNHNN and CDR2 is SYGVQD in the germline V gene (reference sequence). The trim removed 6 bases at V and 2 bases at J, leaving 9 bases unmatched. The CDR3 runs to 16 residues. In nucleotides, the CDR3 is TGCGCCAGCAGGACAGGGGACTTCCTTACCTACAATGAGCAGTTCTTC. Translated: CASRTGDFLTYNEQFF.

The chain employs TRBV6-1 and TRBJ2-7; 8 bases are shared with TRBD1. Losses at the gene ends were 5 bases for V and 3 bases for J; bases not matched to a gene: 3. Germline loops: CDR1 MNHNS, CDR2 SASEGT. The CDR3 is made up of 13 amino acids. CDR3 region: CASSPQGVYEQYF. For the CDR3, the DNA is TGTGCCAGCAGTCCACAGGGGGTCTACGAGCAGTACTTC.

J is TRBJ2-1 and V is TRBV6-2 or TRBV6-3, with TRBD2 matching over 9 bases. Germline values: CDR1 MNHEY, CDR2 SVGEGT. V shed 4 bases and J 15 bases; nucleotides not matched to a gene: 31. The CDR3 is 20 amino acids. Written as DNA, the CDR3 is TGTGCCAGCAGTTCCCCTCTCGCGGGAGGGCCGACGAGTAGCTTTCTTGGGTTGTTCTTC. Protein: CASSSPLAGGPTSSFLGLFF.

The sample holds a few counts of this clonotype. V and J are TRBV7-2 and TRBJ2-3; perhaps D is TRBD1 or TRBD2 (6 bases each). Germline assignment: CDR1 SGHTA and CDR2 FQGNSA. Trimming removed 1 base at V and 10 bases at J, with 15 bases between. The CDR3 contains 14 residues. In nucleotides, the CDR3 is TGTGCCAGCAGCTTAGGCAATGGGGGGCACCCGCAGTATTTT. Protein product: CASSLGNGGHPQYF.

This clonotype was detected many times. J is TRBJ2-1 and V is TRBV4-1; 7 bases align to TRBD2. The germline CDR1 and CDR2 sequences are MGHRA and YSYEKL. The J segment lost 8 bases and the V segment lost 0 bases, leaving 16 bases of the junction unmatched. CDR3 size: 18 residues. CDR3 sequence: CASSQDDWAGRPSDEQFF. The CDR3 region has the DNA TGCGCCAGCAGCCAAGATGATTGGGCCGGGAGGCCCTCCGATGAGCAGTTCTTC.

This clonotype was found many times. This rearrangement joins TRBV12-3 or TRBV12-4 to TRBJ2-3, with 9 positions matching TRBD2. The trim removed 3 bases at V and 1 base at J, leaving 5 bases unmatched. This CDR3 comprises 16 residues. CDR3 DNA sequence: TGTGCCAGCAGTTTGGCCCAGCGGGGGGGCACAGATACGCAGTATTTT. Its translation is CASSLAQRGGTDTQYF.